This is a list of T cell receptor beta chains from one sample in a study of cytotoxic CD8 clonotypes in ibrutinib-treated CLL. Data came from immunoSEQ multiplex PCR; TCRdb stores just in-frame clones and leaves some out. The sample has about 200,000 clones; around 72% are singletons. The sample consisted of PBMCs, taken after 24 months of ibrutinib treatment. These receptor sequences come from a human donor with chronic lymphocytic leukemia. CDR3s include the opening cysteine and the closing phenylalanine or tryptophan. Each record gives: J gene, V gene, clone size, D gene, CDR3 DNA, CDR3 protein. A D gene is named only where the DNA matches it firmly. Rows give clone size only sometimes, using once, few, many, or a class for an expanded clone.

TRBJ1-2	TRBV14	NA	NA	TGTGCCAGCAGGAGACGGGATACCGGTGGCTACACCTTC	CASRRRDTGGYTF
TRBJ1-1	TRBV27	NA	TRBD1	TGTGCCAGCAAGGACAGGGTGAACACTGAAGCTTTCTTT	CASKDRVNTEAFF
TRBJ2-7	TRBV7-3	NA	TRBD1	TGTGCCAGCAGCTTTACAGGGGGCTCCTACGAGCAGTACTTC	CASSFTGGSYEQYF
TRBJ2-3	TRBV4-2	NA	TRBD2	TGTGCCAGCAGCCAAGGACGCTCATCAGCGGGAGTAGGTGATACGCAGTATTTT	CASSQGRSSAGVGDTQYF
TRBJ1-4	TRBV5-6	NA	TRBD1	TGTGCCAGCAGAAGAGACAGGGGGCCTGAAAAACTGTTTTTT	CASRRDRGPEKLFF
TRBJ2-1	TRBV4-3	few	NA	TGCGCCAGCAGCTCCCACAGTGAGCAGTTCTTC	CASSSHSEQFF
TRBJ2-2	TRBV4-1	few	NA	TGCGCCAGCAGCCAAGAAGACACCACCTTGGAGCTGTTTTTT	CASSQEDTTLELFF
TRBJ2-2	TRBV5-1	NA	NA	TGCGCCAGCAGCTCTCTAATGGCGGGAAACACCGGGGAGCTGTTTTTT	CASSSLMAGNTGELFF
TRBJ1-1	TRBV7-2	NA	NA	TGTGCCAGCAGCTTAAGACAGAACACTGAAGCTTTCTTT	CASSLRQNTEAFF
TRBJ2-3	TRBV7-3	NA	TRBD2	TGTGCCAGCAGCTTATCGCGGGAGTCAGATACGCAGTATTTT	CASSLSRESDTQYF
TRBJ2-5	TRBV7-3	NA	TRBD2	TGTGCCAGCAGTTTTAGCGGGAAGGAGACCCAGTACTTC	CASSFSGKETQYF
TRBJ2-3	TRBV4-3	NA	NA	TGCGCCAGCAGCCAAGCTTACAGCACAGATACGCAGTATTTT	CASSQAYSTDTQYF
TRBJ1-2	TRBV5-6	NA	NA	TGTGCCAGCAGCTTGGCCGGGATTTATGGCTACACCTTC	CASSLAGIYGYTF
TRBJ1-3	TRBV18	NA	NA	TGTGCCAGCTCACTTTCAGTTGACTCTGGAAACACCATATATTTT	CASSLSVDSGNTIYF
TRBJ1-5	TRBV7-9	NA	NA	TGTGCCAGCAGCTTTGGGGGGTCGGGCAATCAGCCCCAGCATTTT	CASSFGGSGNQPQHF
TRBJ2-5	TRBV5-6	NA	NA	TGTGCCAGCAGCTCGGGACTCAGGAGTAGCGTAGAGACCCAGTACTTC	CASSSGLRSSVETQYF
TRBJ2-3	TRBV10-3	NA	TRBD2	TGTGCCATCAAGACTAGCGGAGATACGCAGTATTTT	CAIKTSGDTQYF
TRBJ1-2	TRBV6-1	NA	NA	TGTGCCAGCAGTCCCTTAGGAGGAAGCTATGGCTACACCTTC	CASSPLGGSYGYTF
TRBJ2-7	TRBV10-3	NA	NA	TGTGCCATCAGTGAGAGGGCGGACTCTAACGAGCAGTACTTC	CAISERADSNEQYF
TRBJ1-2	TRBV5-1	NA	NA	TGCGCCAGCAGCTTAATAGCAGGGAACTATGGCTACACCTTC	CASSLIAGNYGYTF
TRBJ1-2	TRBV7-9	NA	TRBD1	TGTGCCAGCAGCTTGGGACAGTTAAACTATGGCTACACCTTC	CASSLGQLNYGYTF
TRBJ1-2	TRBV10-3	NA	TRBD1	TGTGCCATCAGTGAGCCAACAAAAAAGACAGGGTCCCTCGGTTACACCTTC	CAISEPTKKTGSLGYTF
TRBJ2-5	TRBV29-1	once	TRBD2	TGCAGCGTTGCGCCCGGGACTAGTATCGAGACCCAGTACTTC	CSVAPGTSIETQYF
TRBJ2-7	TRBV6-6	NA	TRBD1	TGTGCCAGCAGTTATCCGGGACAGGCTTCCTACGAGCAGTACTTC	CASSYPGQASYEQYF
TRBJ1-2	TRBV4-2	NA	NA	TGTGCCAGCAGCCAAGTCTTCGGACAGAACCTCTATGGCTACACCTTC	CASSQVFGQNLYGYTF
TRBJ1-2	TRBV29-1	NA	TRBD1	TGCAGCGTTGATACCGGGACAGGGCTCGATGGCTACACCTTC	CSVDTGTGLDGYTF
TRBJ2-2	TRBV10-1	few	TRBD2	TGCGCCAGCAGTGATTCGTGGCTAGCGGGAGCCCCCGGGGAGCTGTTTTTT	CASSDSWLAGAPGELFF
TRBJ2-5	TRBV9	medium-sized	TRBD1	TGTGCCAGCAGCGGGTGCCGGGGACAGGGCTTCCAAGAGACCCAGTACTTC	CASSGCRGQGFQETQYF
TRBJ2-5	TRBV7-8	few	TRBD2	TGTGCCAGCAGCCCCGGACTAGCGGGAGAGACCCAGTACTTC	CASSPGLAGETQYF
TRBJ1-1	TRBV29-1	NA	NA	TGCAGCGTTGTGCGGGAAGGCACTGAAGCTTTCTTT	CSVVREGTEAFF
TRBJ2-5	TRBV2	NA	TRBD2	TGTGCCAGCAATCGAGCGGGAGGGGGTGAAGAGACCCAGTACTTC	CASNRAGGGEETQYF
TRBJ1-2	TRBV4-2	once	TRBD1	TGTGCCAGCAGCCAACGCGGGACAGGGCCCTATGGCTACACCTTC	CASSQRGTGPYGYTF
TRBJ2-7	TRBV7-9	NA	NA	TGTGCCAGCAGCTTATTGCTCGGCGGCTCCTACGAGCAGTACTTC	CASSLLLGGSYEQYF
TRBJ2-7	TRBV20-1	NA	NA	TGCAGTGCTGGATACTCCTACGAGCAGTACTTC	CSAGYSYEQYF
TRBJ1-5	TRBV28	NA	NA	TGTGCCAGCAGTTTGTTCCGGGATCAGCCCCAGCATTTT	CASSLFRDQPQHF
TRBJ1-1	TRBV7-6	once	TRBD1	TGTGCCAGCAGCCCGTACGCTCGACAGGGGAACACTGAAGCTTTCTTT	CASSPYARQGNTEAFF
TRBJ1-5	TRBV6-1	few	NA	TGTGCCAGCTTCGCGGCAGATGATCAGCCCCAGCATTTT	CASFAADDQPQHF
TRBJ2-7	TRBV30	once	NA	TGTGCCTGGAGCCCTACCTGGAACGGCCGATACGAGCAGTACTTC	CAWSPTWNGRYEQYF
TRBJ2-7	TRBV7-9	few	TRBD1	TGTGCCAGCAGCTTATACCAGGGGGCCTACGAGCAGTACTTC	CASSLYQGAYEQYF
TRBJ1-2	TRBV5-4	NA	NA	TGTGCCAGCAGCATGGACACTTATGGCTACACCTTC	CASSMDTYGYTF
TRBJ2-5	TRBV2	few	NA	TGTGCCAGCAGTGTGAGCGATTTGAAGTCGTACTTC	CASSVSDLKSYF
TRBJ1-1	TRBV7-6	NA	NA	TGTGCCAGCAGCGCCGGCACTGAAGCTTTCTTT	CASSAGTEAFF
TRBJ1-2	TRBV30	NA	TRBD1	TGTGCCTGGAGGGACAAACAGGGGAATTATGGCTACACCTTC	CAWRDKQGNYGYTF
TRBJ2-7	TRBV10-3	few	NA	TGTGCGTCTCGGGGACCCTTGTCTCTCGAGCAGTACTTC	CASRGPLSLEQYF
TRBJ1-5	TRBV30	NA	NA	TGTGCCTGGAAACCTCCGGTCCCCAATCAGCCCCAGCATTTT	CAWKPPVPNQPQHF
TRBJ2-3	TRBV10-3	NA	TRBD2	TGTGCCATCAGTGAAAGGACTAGCAGAAGCACAGATACGCAGTATTTT	CAISERTSRSTDTQYF
TRBJ1-4	TRBV29-1	NA	TRBD1	TGCAGCGTTGTTGACAGGGCAACTAATGAAAAACTGTTTTTT	CSVVDRATNEKLFF
TRBJ2-1	TRBV5-4	NA	TRBD2	TGTGCCAGCAGCTTGTTCCGTGGACTAGCGGGTATCGCTATGTACAATGAGCAGTTCTTC	CASSLFRGLAGIAMYNEQFF
TRBJ1-1	TRBV29-1	NA	NA	TGCAGCGTTGTCCCAGGCAGGGGAAACACTGAAGCTTTCTTT	CSVVPGRGNTEAFF
TRBJ1-2	TRBV11-2	NA	NA	TGTGCCAGCAGCTTAGGACTACCCTATGGCTACACCTTC	CASSLGLPYGYTF